This entry lists 3 T cell receptor beta chains sequenced from one sample in a study of shared clonotypes between healthy human individuals. The method was immunoSEQ multiplex PCR; TCRdb's version includes in-frame clones alone and lacks a portion of them. The sample comprises approximately 980,000 clones, around three quarters of which are singletons, and approximately 1.5% rests with the top ten. What was sequenced was memory CD4+ T cells sorted from blood. The subset was: CD45RA-negative fraction. All receptors derive from a man aged 18 to 29 in good health.

The CDR3 spells CASSVPPVNTEAFF. The CDR3 coding sequence is TGTGCCAGCAGTGTCCCACCCGTGAACACTGAAGCTTTCTTT. The chain links TRBV6-4 to TRBJ1-1; the D is unclear. The V end was cut by 4 bases, the J end by 0 bases, with 9 bases between. Looked up from germline, CDR1 is MRHNA and CDR2 is SNTAGT. This CDR3 is 14 amino acids long.

The chain employs TRBV9 and TRBJ2-3, with 8 bases fitting TRBD2. The CDR3 length is 14 residues. V shed 5 bases and J 8 bases; nucleotides not matched to a gene: 10. The germline V gene has CDR1 SGDLS and CDR2 YYNGEE. The CDR3 reads CASRDSGNGGTQYF. The CDR3 nucleotides are TGTGCCAGCAGGGATAGCGGGAACGGGGGTACGCAGTATTTT.

V usage is TRBV19 and J usage is TRBJ2-7, with 11 bases identical to TRBD1. This CDR3 is built from 16 residues. V lost 6 bases to trimming and J lost 6 bases; unmatched junction nucleotides: 13. Germline V gives CDR1 LNHDA, CDR2 SQIVND (reference sequence). The CDR3 nucleotides are TGTGCCAGTAGCCCCGGAGGACAGGGGGCGAATAGCGAGCAGTACTTC. Amino acid sequence: CASSPGGQGANSEQYF.